This TCR beta chain was sequenced during a study of CD4+ T cells in melanoma. Study-wide findings and caveats: In melanoma, neoantigen-specific CD4+ T cells reportedly differed in differentiation state. CD8+ T cell, macrophage and B cell function reportedly correlated with neoantigen-specific CD4+ T cells.

V lost 5 bases and J 1 base, leaving 11 bases between the germline ends. Germline CDR1 SEHNR, CDR2 FQNEAQ (reference sequence). The CDR3 extends over 14 amino acids. As regards this clone: Its target is unknown.

Clones were read by immunoSEQ multiplex PCR, and TCRdb kept only the in-frame ones, dropping some. This sample has 52,000 or so clones, with 60% to 80% found just once. The TCR comes from a human donor with melanoma. Sequences were obtained from tumor tissue. The chain combines TRBV7-9 with TRBJ1-1; D not certain. CDR3 nucleotide sequence: TGTGCCAGCAGCCAAGTCGGCGGGAACACTGAAGCTTTCTTT. Translation: CASSQVGGNTEAFF.